Presented here are 17 T cell receptor beta chains from one specimen sequenced in a study of prognosis after radiotherapy for stage I lung cancer. Two-round multiplex PCR amplified TCR beta CDR3 from genomic DNA. Every TRBV and TRBJ gene had its own specific primer in first-round PCR. Via MiXCR, TCRdb re-called the multiplex PCR reads, giving one row per CDR3 protein. The data contain tens of thousands of distinct CDR3 sequences, about 30% of them singletons. The specimen was PBMCs, collected before or after stereotactic body radiation therapy (not recorded which). The receptors were sampled from a donor at least 50 years old with non-small cell lung cancer.

This clonotype was detected many times. V and J are TRBV6-9 and TRBJ1-2; possibly TRBD1 for D (6 bases). CDR1 and CDR2 from the germline V gene are MNHGY and SVAAGI. Between the trimmed V and J ends, which lost 4 bases and 1 base, there was a span of 10 bases. CDR3 length: 14 amino acids. CDR3 loop: CASSFNRVNYGYTF. The DNA of the CDR3 is TGTGCCAGCAGTTTTAACAGGGTTAACTATGGCTACACCTTC.

This clonotype occurred many times. As DNA, the CDR3 is TGTGCCAGCAGTGAGCGGGGCCGGGAGCAGTACTTC. This gives the protein CASSERGREQYF. This chain joins TRBV6-1 and TRBJ2-7; maybe TRBD2 (6 bases). The V gene's germline CDR1 is MNHNS and CDR2 SASEGT. V lost 3 bases to trimming and J lost 7 bases, with 10 bases between them. The CDR3 is made up of 12 amino acids.

This clonotype was counted many times. The chain has TRBV12-3 or TRBV12-4 and TRBJ2-3; possibly TRBD2 for D (6 bases). Trimming stripped 5 bases from V and 1 base from J, with 13 bases between. This CDR3 is built from 15 residues. CDR3 amino acids: CASSPRDSGTDTQYF. The CDR3 DNA reads as TGTGCCAGCAGTCCCCGGGACTCTGGCACAGATACGCAGTATTTT.

This clonotype was seen many times. The chain has TRBV20-1 and TRBJ2-1; 7 nucleotides match TRBD1. The ends lost 6 bases at V and 0 bases at J; junction bases unmatched: 8. The V gene's germline CDR1 is DFQATT and CDR2 SNEGSKA (reference sequence). This CDR3 is 15 amino acids long. The CDR3 here is CSAPGQYRSYNEQFF. The CDR3 bases are TGCAGTGCACCGGGACAGTACCGCTCCTACAATGAGCAGTTCTTC.

The table lists this clonotype with a count of one. A much larger clone is a single base away; this may be a read error. This sequence joins TRBV5-1 and TRBJ2-3; TRBD2 agrees at 8 bases. From germline, CDR1 is SGHRS and CDR2 YFSETQ. The CDR3 consists of 17 residues. The V gene end was trimmed by 8 bases and the J gene end by 2 bases; junction bases not matched to a gene: 16. CDR3 residues: CARRSGGATVFTDTQYF. The CDR3 bases are TGCGCCAGAAGATCGGGAGGGGCCACGGTATTCACAGATACGCAGTATTTT.

The J gene is TRBJ2-1, the V gene TRBV6-1, with D unresolved. Germline V gene lookup returns CDR1 MNHNS and CDR2 SASEGT. There are 15 residues in the CDR3. Trimming took off 7 bases at V and 3 bases at J, with 16 bases between the two ends. The CDR3 loop reads CASNQVPPRYNEQFF. In DNA, the CDR3 is TGTGCCAGCAACCAGGTCCCTCCTCGCTACAATGAGCAGTTCTTC.

This clonotype was seen ten or more times. The V and J genes are TRBV7-6 and TRBJ1-1, with 8 nucleotides matching TRBD1. After removal of 1 base from V and 8 bases from J, the junction contained 3 bases not matched to a gene. CDR3 length: 13 residues. The germline V gene encodes CDR1 SGHVS and CDR2 FNYEAQ. The CDR3 nucleotides read TGTGCCAGCAGCTTAGGAACAGGGGGGGAAGCTTTCTTT. This gives the protein CASSLGTGGEAFF.

This clonotype was counted at least ten times. V is TRBV7-9 and J is TRBJ1-6; D gene uncertain. From germline, CDR1 is SEHNR and CDR2 FQNEAQ (reference sequence). This CDR3 region has 11 residues. V was shortened by 4 bases and J by 14 bases, with 9 bases between the two germline ends. The CDR3 here is CASSSTATLHF. The DNA of the CDR3 is TGTGCCAGCAGCTCAACAGCAACCCTCCACTTT. The whole variable domain, filled in from reference TRBV7-9 and TRBJ1-6, reads DTGVSQNPRHKITKRGQNVTFRCDPISEHNRLYWYRQTLGQGPEFLTYFQNEAQLEKSRLLSDRFSAERPKGSFSTLEIQRTEQGDSAMYLCASSSTATLHFGNGTRLTVT.

This clonotype occurred many times. The chain employs TRBV28 and TRBJ2-5; no reliable D call. This CDR3 comprises 15 residues. The V end was cut by 4 bases, the J end by 2 bases, with 14 bases between. Germline V gives CDR1 MDHEN, CDR2 SYDVKM. The CDR3 region has the DNA TGTGCCAGCAGTTCCCCGAACGGTCCGCAAGAGACCCAGTACTTC. It specifies CASSSPNGPQETQYF.

In its sample, this clonotype was seen many times. V usage is TRBV3-1 and J usage is TRBJ2-7; D might be TRBD1 (6 bases). V lost 3 bases to trimming and J lost 2 bases, with 11 bases between them. CDR1 is LGHDT and CDR2 is YNNKEL in the germline V gene (reference sequence). The CDR3 runs 14 residues. The CDR3: CASSQPGVAYEQYF. The CDR3 DNA is TGTGCCAGCAGCCAGCCAGGGGTCGCCTACGAGCAGTACTTC.

Many counts were recorded for this clonotype. The CDR3 loop reads CASSPGQGAFYNSPLHF. In DNA form, the CDR3 reads TGTGCCAGCAGTCCGGGACAGGGGGCGTTCTATAATTCACCCCTCCACTTT. V is TRBV12-3 or TRBV12-4 and J is TRBJ1-6; 12 bases agree with TRBD1. V lost 5 bases, J lost 3 bases, and 5 bases stayed unmatched. The CDR3 runs to 17 residues.

In this sample, this clonotype turned up many times. The chain links TRBV30 to TRBJ2-3; 8 bases are a match to TRBD2. Looked up from germline, CDR1 is GTSNPN and CDR2 is SVGIG (reference sequence). This CDR3 is built from 14 residues. Unmatched junction bases numbered 3, after V lost 0 bases and J lost 4 bases. DNA of the CDR3: TGTGCCTGGAGTGTTAGAGCGGGGGCAGATACGCAGTATTTT. Amino acids: CAWSVRAGADTQYF.

This clonotype was seen a few times. The chain uses TRBV6-2 or TRBV6-3 and TRBJ2-1; 10 nucleotides line up with TRBD2. Germline V lookup: CDR1 MNHEY, CDR2 SVGEGT. The CDR3 contains 18 residues. Trimming at V came to 2 bases and at J to 9 bases, leaving 16 bases not matched to a gene. CDR3 nucleotide sequence: TGTGCCAGCAGTTACCGGGGGACTAGCGAGGGACGCCGCAGTGAGCAGTTCTTC. Its protein product is CASSYRGTSEGRRSEQFF.

This clonotype was found many times. The chain has TRBV7-8 and TRBJ2-7; 7 bases agree with TRBD2. This CDR3 has 15 amino acids. Germline V gene sequence: CDR1 SGHVS, CDR2 FQNEAQ. Trimming removed 2 bases from V and 0 bases from J; junction bases left unmatched: 4. The CDR3 region is CASSLMASGSYEQYF. DNA of the CDR3: TGTGCCAGCAGCTTAATGGCTAGCGGCTCCTACGAGCAGTACTTC.

This clonotype has at least ten counts. The rearrangement links TRBV4-1 to TRBJ2-1; a weak D match, TRBD1 (6 bases). V was shortened by 4 bases and J by 9 bases, with 22 bases between the two germline ends. Germline lookup yields CDR1 MGHRA and CDR2 YSYEKL. The CDR3 runs 16 residues. CDR3 nucleotides: TGCGCCAGCAGCCCCCGTCCGGACAGCCTTATGTCTGAGCAGTTCTTC. Protein: CASSPRPDSLMSEQFF.

For this clonotype: Since a far larger clone is one base different, this is likely a read error. This chain links TRBV6-5 with TRBJ2-5; no definite D call. The CDR3 runs 14 residues. In germline, CDR1 is MNHEY, CDR2 SVGAGI. The germline V and J ends were trimmed by 4 bases and 7 bases, with 16 bases remaining between them. CDR3 DNA: TGTGCCAGCAGTTTTGGGCCGCCAATAGGGACCCAGTACTTC. Translation: CASSFGPPIGTQYF.

The J gene is TRBJ2-1, the V gene TRBV6-2 or TRBV6-3; 7 bases map to TRBD2. CDR3 length: 17 residues. V lost 5 bases and J lost 9; bases outside the gene matches: 19. Germline-derived CDR1 and CDR2 are MNHEY and SVGEGT. In DNA, the CDR3 is TGTGCCAGCAGTCGACTGTACTTAGCGGGCCTGCTGGGTGAGCAGTTCTTC. Translating gives CASSRLYLAGLLGEQFF.